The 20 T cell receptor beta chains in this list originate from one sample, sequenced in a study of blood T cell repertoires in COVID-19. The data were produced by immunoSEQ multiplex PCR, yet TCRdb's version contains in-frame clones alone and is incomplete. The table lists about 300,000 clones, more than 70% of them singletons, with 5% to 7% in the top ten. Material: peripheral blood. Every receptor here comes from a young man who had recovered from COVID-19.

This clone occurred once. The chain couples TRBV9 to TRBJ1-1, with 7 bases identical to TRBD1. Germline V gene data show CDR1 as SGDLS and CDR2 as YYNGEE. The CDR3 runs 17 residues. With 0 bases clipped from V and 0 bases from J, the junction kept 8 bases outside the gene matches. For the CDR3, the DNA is TGTGCCAGCAGCGTAGGGGTTGGGACAGCCTTGAACACTGAAGCTTTCTTT. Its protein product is CASSVGVGTALNTEAFF.

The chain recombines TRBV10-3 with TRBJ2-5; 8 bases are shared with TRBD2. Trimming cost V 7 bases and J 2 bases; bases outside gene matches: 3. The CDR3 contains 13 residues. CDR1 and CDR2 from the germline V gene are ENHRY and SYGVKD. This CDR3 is CAIKAGGQETQYF. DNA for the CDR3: TGTGCCATCAAGGCGGGGGGTCAAGAGACCCAGTACTTC.

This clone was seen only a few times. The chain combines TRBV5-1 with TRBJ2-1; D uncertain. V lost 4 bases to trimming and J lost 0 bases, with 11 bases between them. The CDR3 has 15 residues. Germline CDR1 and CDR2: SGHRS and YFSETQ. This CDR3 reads CASSPHSSSYNEQFF. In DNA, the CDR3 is TGCGCCAGCAGCCCCCACAGTAGCTCCTACAATGAGCAGTTCTTC. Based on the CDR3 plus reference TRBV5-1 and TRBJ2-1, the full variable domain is KAGVTQTPRYLIKTRGQQVTLSCSPISGHRSVSWYQQTPGQGLQFLFEYFSETQRNKGNFPGRFSGRQFSNSRSEMNVSTLELGDSALYLCASSPHSSSYNEQFFGPGTRLTVL.

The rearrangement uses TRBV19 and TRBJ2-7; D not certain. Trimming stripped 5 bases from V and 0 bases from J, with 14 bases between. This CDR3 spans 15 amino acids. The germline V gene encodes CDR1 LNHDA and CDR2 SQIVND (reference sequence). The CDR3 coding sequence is TGTGCCAGTAGTGCCATAGACGGAGCCTCCTACGAGCAGTACTTC. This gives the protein CASSAIDGASYEQYF.

CDR3 region: CASSSKSDKNAYNSPLHF. CDR3 nucleotide sequence: TGTGCCAGCAGCTCCAAATCCGACAAGAACGCCTATAATTCACCCCTCCACTTT. This sequence joins TRBV13 and TRBJ1-6; D uncertain. The CDR3 is 18 residues long. V was clipped by 4 bases and J by 2 bases, with 18 bases between them. Germline loops: CDR1 PRHDT, CDR2 FYEKMQ (reference sequence).

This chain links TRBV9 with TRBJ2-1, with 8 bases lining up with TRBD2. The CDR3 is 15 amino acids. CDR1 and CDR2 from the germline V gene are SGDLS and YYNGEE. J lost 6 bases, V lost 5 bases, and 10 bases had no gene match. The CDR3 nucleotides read TGTGCCAGCAGTGAGAGCCCCGGGGGGGCCAATGAGCAGTTCTTC. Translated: CASSESPGGANEQFF.

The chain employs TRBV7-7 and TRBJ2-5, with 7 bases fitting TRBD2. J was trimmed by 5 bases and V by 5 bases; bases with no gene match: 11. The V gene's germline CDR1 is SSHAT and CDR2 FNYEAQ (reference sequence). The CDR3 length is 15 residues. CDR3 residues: CASSPGGGSRETQYF. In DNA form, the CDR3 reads TGTGCCAGCAGCCCTGGTGGCGGGAGCCGTGAGACCCAGTACTTC. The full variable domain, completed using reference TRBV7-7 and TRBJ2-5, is GAGVSQSPRYKVTKRGQDVTLRCDPISSHATLYWYQQALGQGPEFLTYFNYEAQPDKSGLPSDRFSAERPEGSISTLTIQRTEQRDSAMYRCASSPGGGSRETQYFGPGTRLLVL.

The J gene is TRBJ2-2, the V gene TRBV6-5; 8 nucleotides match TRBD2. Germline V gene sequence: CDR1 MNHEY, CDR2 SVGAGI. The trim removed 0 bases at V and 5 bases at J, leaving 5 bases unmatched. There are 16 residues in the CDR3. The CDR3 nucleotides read TGTGCCAGCAGTTACTCGGAGCGGGAGCTGACCGGGGAGCTGTTTTTT. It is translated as CASSYSERELTGELFF.

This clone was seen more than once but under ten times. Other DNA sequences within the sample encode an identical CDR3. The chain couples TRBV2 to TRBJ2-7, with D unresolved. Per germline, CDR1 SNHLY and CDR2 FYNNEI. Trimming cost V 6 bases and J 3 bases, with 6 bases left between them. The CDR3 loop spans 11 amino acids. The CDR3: CASSSVYEQYF. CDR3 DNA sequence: TGTGCCAGCAGCTCCGTCTACGAGCAGTACTTC.

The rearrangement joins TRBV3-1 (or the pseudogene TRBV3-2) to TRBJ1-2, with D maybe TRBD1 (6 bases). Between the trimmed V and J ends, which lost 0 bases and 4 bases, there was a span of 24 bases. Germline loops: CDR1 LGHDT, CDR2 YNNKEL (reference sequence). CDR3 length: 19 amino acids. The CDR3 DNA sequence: TGTGCCAGCAGCCAAGATCGGGGGGGCTTACGGTACGGTGGCTATGGCTACACCTTC. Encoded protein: CASSQDRGGLRYGGYGYTF.

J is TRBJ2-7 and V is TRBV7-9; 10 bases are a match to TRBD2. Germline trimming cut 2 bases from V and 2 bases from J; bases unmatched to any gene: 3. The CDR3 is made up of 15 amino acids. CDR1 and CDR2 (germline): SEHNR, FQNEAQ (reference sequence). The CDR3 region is CASSLTSGTTYEQYF. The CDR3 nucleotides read TGTGCCAGCAGCTTAACTAGCGGGACTACCTACGAGCAGTACTTC.

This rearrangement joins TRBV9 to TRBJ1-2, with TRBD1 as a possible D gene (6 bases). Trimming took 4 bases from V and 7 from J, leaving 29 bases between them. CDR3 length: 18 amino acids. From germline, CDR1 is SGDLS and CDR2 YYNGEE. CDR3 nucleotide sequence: TGTGCCAGCAGCCCGCCCAGAGGGGGGGGGACGGGGTCATCTGGCTACACCTTC. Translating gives CASSPPRGGGTGSSGYTF.

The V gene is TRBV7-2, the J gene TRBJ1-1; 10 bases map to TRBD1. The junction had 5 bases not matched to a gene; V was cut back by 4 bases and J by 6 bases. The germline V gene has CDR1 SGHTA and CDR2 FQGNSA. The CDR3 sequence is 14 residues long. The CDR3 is CASSWTGGEAEAFF. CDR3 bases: TGTGCCAGCAGCTGGACAGGGGGGGAGGCTGAAGCTTTCTTT.

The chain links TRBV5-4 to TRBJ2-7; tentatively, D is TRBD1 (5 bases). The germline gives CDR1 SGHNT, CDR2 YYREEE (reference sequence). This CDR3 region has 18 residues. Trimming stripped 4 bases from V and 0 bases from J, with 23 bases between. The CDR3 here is CASSKGWRATLSSYEQYF. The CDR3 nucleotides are TGTGCCAGCAGCAAGGGGTGGCGAGCGACTTTAAGCTCCTACGAGCAGTACTTC.

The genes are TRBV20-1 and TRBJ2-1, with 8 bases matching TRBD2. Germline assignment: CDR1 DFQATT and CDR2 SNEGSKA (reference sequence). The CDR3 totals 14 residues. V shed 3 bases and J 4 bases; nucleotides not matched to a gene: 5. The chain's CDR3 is CSASFAGGYNEQFF. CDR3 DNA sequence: TGCAGTGCTAGTTTCGCGGGAGGATACAATGAGCAGTTCTTC.

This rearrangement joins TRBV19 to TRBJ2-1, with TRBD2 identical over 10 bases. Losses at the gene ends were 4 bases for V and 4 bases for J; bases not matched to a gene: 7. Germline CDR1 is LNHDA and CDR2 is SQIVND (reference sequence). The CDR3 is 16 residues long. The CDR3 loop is CASSRASGGQYNEQFF. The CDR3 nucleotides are TGTGCCAGTAGTAGAGCTAGCGGGGGCCAATACAATGAGCAGTTCTTC.

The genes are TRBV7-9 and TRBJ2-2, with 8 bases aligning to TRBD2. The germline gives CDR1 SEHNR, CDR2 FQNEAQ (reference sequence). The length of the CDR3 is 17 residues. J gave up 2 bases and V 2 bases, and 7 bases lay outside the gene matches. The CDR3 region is CASSLTRLAPNTGELFF. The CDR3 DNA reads TGTGCCAGCAGCTTAACTAGACTAGCGCCTAACACCGGGGAGCTGTTTTTT.

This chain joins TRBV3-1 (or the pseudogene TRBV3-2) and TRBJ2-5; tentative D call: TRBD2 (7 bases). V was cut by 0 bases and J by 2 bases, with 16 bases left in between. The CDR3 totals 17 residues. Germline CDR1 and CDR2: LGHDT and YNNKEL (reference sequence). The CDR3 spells CASSQEGRGAGQETQYF. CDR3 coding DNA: TGTGCCAGCAGCCAAGAAGGGAGGGGGGCCGGACAAGAGACCCAGTACTTC.

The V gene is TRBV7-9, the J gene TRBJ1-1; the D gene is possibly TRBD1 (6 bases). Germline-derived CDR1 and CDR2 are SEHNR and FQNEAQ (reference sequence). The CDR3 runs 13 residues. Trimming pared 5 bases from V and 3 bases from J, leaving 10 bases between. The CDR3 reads CASSRRQDTEAFF. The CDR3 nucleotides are TGTGCCAGCAGCCGTAGACAGGACACTGAAGCTTTCTTT.

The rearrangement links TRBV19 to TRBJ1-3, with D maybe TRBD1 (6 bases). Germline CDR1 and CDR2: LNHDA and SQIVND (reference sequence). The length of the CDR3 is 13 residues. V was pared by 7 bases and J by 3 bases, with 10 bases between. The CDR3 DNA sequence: TGTGCCAGTACCCCGGACAGTGGAAACACCATATATTTT. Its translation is CASTPDSGNTIYF. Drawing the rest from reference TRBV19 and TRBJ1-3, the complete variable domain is DGGITQSPKYLFRKEGQNVTLSCEQNLNHDAMYWYRQDPGQGLRLIYYSQIVNDFQKGDIAEGYSVSREKKESFPLTVTSAQKNPTAFYLCASTPDSGNTIYFGEGSWLTVV.